This TCR beta chain was documented in a study of cytomegalovirus exposure and HLA in healthy donors. Study-level findings and limits: In vitro data verified three CMV-associated chains as specific for CMV antigens. It was reportedly the case that the classifier diagnosed cytomegalovirus status with high specificity and sensitivity.

The table lists this clone with a count of one. Antigen: not known. Sequenced by immunoSEQ multiplex PCR; TCRdb stores in-frame clones only, minus some. The table records approximately 65,000 clones, about 90% of them present only once. Trimming removed 10 bases from V and 1 base from J; junction bases left unmatched: 13. Per germline, CDR1 SGDLS and CDR2 YYNGEE. This CDR3 spans 15 amino acids. The chain links TRBV9 to TRBJ2-5, with TRBD1 matching 7 bases. This TCR was sampled from a man aged 18 to 30 in good health and CMV-seronegative. Sequencing was done on a sample of PBMCs. CDR3 bases: TGTGCCCGCGAAAAACCGGGACAGCTCCAAGAGACCCAGTACTTC. This gives the protein CAREKPGQLQETQYF.